This T cell receptor (beta chain) was recorded in a study of OX40 agonist ivuxolimab in advanced cancers. Study background: Patients were given ivuxolimab, an antibody that agonizes OX40 (CD134). With a range of about 20 to 79, age averaged approximately 64 years, and nearly 85% were male. Study outcomes and limitations: The antigen specificity of the peripheral T cells (those that were expanded) was not determined.

The method was immunoSEQ multiplex PCR; TCRdb's version includes in-frame clones alone and lacks a portion of them. The repertoire holds tens of thousands of clones, with 94% as singletons. A remark on this clone: Antigen specificity is unknown.

V gave up 4 bases and J gave up 3 bases, with 15 bases separating them. The CDR3 loop spans 15 amino acids. Germline V gives CDR1 SGDLS, CDR2 YYNGEE. The chain recombines TRBV9 with TRBJ2-3; tentatively, D is TRBD1 or TRBD2 (7 bases each). Source: CD4+ or CD8+ T cells sorted from blood, taken in a trial of the OX40 agonist ivuxolimab. The source is an adult with an advanced solid tumor such as melanoma, head and neck, liver or kidney cancer. CDR3 sequence: CASSSGGVETDTQYF. The CDR3 coding sequence is TGTGCCAGCAGCTCAGGGGGGGTTGAAACAGATACGCAGTATTTT.